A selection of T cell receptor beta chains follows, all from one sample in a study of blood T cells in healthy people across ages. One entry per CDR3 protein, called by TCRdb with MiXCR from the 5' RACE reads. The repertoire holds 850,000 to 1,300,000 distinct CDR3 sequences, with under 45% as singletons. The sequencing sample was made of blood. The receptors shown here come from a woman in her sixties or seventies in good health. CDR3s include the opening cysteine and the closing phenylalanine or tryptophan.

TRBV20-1,CSATLDSNQPQHF
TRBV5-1,CASTWGTAGYNEQFF
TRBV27,CASSGRTGNYGYTF
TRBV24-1,CATAGADYSNQPQHF
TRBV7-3,CASSLGLASRTGELFF
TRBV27,CASRPTGGLEYGYTF
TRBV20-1,CSATRQGLYEQYF
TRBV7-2,CASSLAPPLTGGYGYTF
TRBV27,CASSLLGTGTLNGYTF
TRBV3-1,CASSQPRGTQYF
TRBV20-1,CSAAGIQDEQFF
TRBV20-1,CSAIGQGEWAFF
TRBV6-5,CASSPGTSGDTDTQYF
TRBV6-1,CASSEAGNYEQYF
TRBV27,CASIGEGQETQYF
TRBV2,CASAGPSYNSPLHF
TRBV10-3,CAIGTTSGRSYEQYF
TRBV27,CASSWGLSYNEQFF
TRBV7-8,CASSLRLSYEQYF
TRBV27,CASSSNRGYGYTF
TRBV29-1,CSVDLDLRGNEQFF
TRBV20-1,CSASPLAGSYEKYF
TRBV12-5,CASGFRGAAGIGYNEQFF
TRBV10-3,CAISDYRASNEQFF
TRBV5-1,CASSSGGDGGYTF
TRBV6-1,CASNRIRYGYTF
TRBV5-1,CASSLVTGTGDEAFF
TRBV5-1,CASNSGQGALSEKLFF
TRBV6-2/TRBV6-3,CASSPSTSGIIPYNEQFF